This T cell receptor (beta chain) comes out of a study of siplizumab effects on memory and regulatory T cells (dated 2019 in TCRdb). Study-level background: Across eight responder-stimulator pairs, mixed lymphocyte reactions were run as pairs, about 1 with siplizumab at roughly 1 ug/mL and about 1 without drug. The effect of the anti-CD2 antibody siplizumab on alloreactive T-cell subsets was examined in allogeneic mixed lymphocyte reactions constructed from human PBMCs.

For approximately six days, cells in the mixed lymphocyte reaction were kept in coculture at 37 degrees C. Responder PBMCs were labelled with CFSE and stimulator PBMCs were labelled with Violet Dye, after which the responder and stimulator PBMCs were mixed at a 1:1 ratio. Sorted unstimulated T cells and proliferating T cells recovered from mixed lymphocyte reactions were subjected to TCRbeta CDR3 sequencing. Fresh whole blood from ten to eleven HLA-typed healthy donors served as the source for isolating PBMCs. Proliferating CFSE-low responder T cells were FACS-sorted after the mixed lymphocyte reaction for TCR sequencing. General conclusions and limits of the study: The cumulative frequency of alloreactive sequences traceable to unstimulated CD4+ memory T cells was significantly reduced by siplizumab. Sequences below about 10^-5 frequency were poorly captured, so only a minor fraction of alloreactive clones could be mapped to unstimulated subsets. Among mappable alloreactive CD4+ clones, the Treg-derived fraction averaged around 69% with siplizumab versus 25% to 30% in control reactions. Greater diversity appeared to be present in unstimulated naive T cells than in memory T cells, and a substantial contribution to the alloresponse seemed to be made by naive cells. For roughly 75-97% of proliferating CD4+ or CD8+ clones, no naive or memory phenotype could be assigned. Whether proliferating Tregs from siplizumab cultures were suppressive was not functionally confirmed.

After removal of 3 bases from V and 7 bases from J, the junction retains 6 bases not matched to a gene. Measured from the cysteine to the phenylalanine, the CDR3 is 13 residues long. Only the CDR3 DNA is retained, 39 bases long and in frame from the first base. CDR1 and CDR2 are read off the germline V gene as SGHRS and YFSETQ. The method was the immunoSEQ multiplex PCR assay. Around 94,000 TCR templates per sample were assayed on the deep sequencing platform. Genomic DNA extracted from sorted T cells was used for TCRbeta CDR3 sequencing. For the original study's pipeline: The R programming language was used for the clonal analysis of the TCRbeta CDR3 data. Alloreactive CD4+ and CD8+ clones were identified by comparing unstimulated samples to CFSE-low samples taken after the reaction. By matching sequences to the repertoires of sorted unstimulated Treg and non-Treg cells, each alloreactive CD4+ clone was assigned a regulatory or non-regulatory origin. TCRdb obtained this table from immuneACCESS and retained in-frame rearrangements with V and J assigned. These tables miss some clones; where compared with another copy, unresolved V genes account for less than half of the shortfall, and the remainder is unexplained. V, J and clone size are taken as reported in that table, and D and trimming were inferred from the DNA itself. The sample yields 15,000 or so clones; around 43% were counted once. The ten largest clones capture 7.8% of the sample.

This clone was counted a few times. It has no known antigen specificity. Qualities for individual bases were not recorded, and no much larger clone is one base off. The receptor chain draws on TRBV5-1 and TRBJ1-1; 7 middle bases align to TRBD1. The sample taken for sequencing was CFSE-low (dividing) CD4+ T cells sorted from an allogeneic mixed lymphocyte reaction. The source is a human donor in good health; the cells came from an allogeneic mixed lymphocyte reaction. Some clones in this sample may be carry-over from other donors' samples. The CDR3 protein: CASSSGDRNEAFF. The bases read TGCGCCAGCAGCTCCGGGGACAGAAATGAAGCTTTCTTT.